The text below deals with one TCR beta chain. There are 13 residues in the CDR3. Trimming stripped 3 bases from V and 2 bases from J, with 8 bases between. Researchers prepared the TCRbeta library using unique molecular identifiers, the study reports. TCRdb analysed the PCR reads with MiXCR anew, one entry per CDR3 protein. The sample has approximately 430,000 distinct CDR3 sequences, 15% to 20% seen once. These data belong to a study of T-cell reconstitution after alpha-beta-depleted transplantation in children. Sequenced material: PBMCs, mostly from graft donor cells, taken 360 days after TCRalphabeta/CD19-depleted stem cell transplant. The sequence came from a boy in the first two years of life who had a stem cell transplant for Wiskott-Aldrich syndrome, so the T cells may come from the graft donor. The chain employs TRBV12-3 or TRBV12-4 and TRBJ2-7, with a tentative D call TRBD2 (5 bases). CDR3 in DNA: TGTGCCAGCAGTTTTTGGCGGGCCTACGAGCAGTACTTC. This codes for CASSFWRAYEQYF.